This T cell receptor (beta chain) emerged from a study of blood T cell repertoires in COVID-19. Study-wide background: Italy, Spain and the United States were the sources of the convalescent and acute COVID-19 samples. The cDNA or gDNA used as material had been derived from T cells, B-cell-depleted T cells, or PBMCs.

Authors' data handling: Estimation of nucleated cell counts relied on the amplification of reference gene primers. Produced via immunoSEQ multiplex PCR; TCRdb's table is partial and in-frame only. That table furnishes V, J and clone size, whereas the DNA furnished D and trimming. The sample lists more than 250,000 clones; 85% to 90% were seen once. Germline values: CDR1 MRHNA, CDR2 SNTAGT. CDR3 length: 16 residues. Trimming cost V 11 bases and J 4 bases; bases outside gene matches: 16. The sample was peripheral blood. V and J are TRBV6-4 and TRBJ2-2, with 7 bases lining up with TRBD2. The receptor comes from a man aged 18 to 30 with active or convalescent COVID-19. CDR3 bases: TGTGCCGCCCCGTCGGGAGCGGGGTCGGGCACCGGGGAGCTGTTTTTT. Its protein product is CAAPSGAGSGTGELFF.